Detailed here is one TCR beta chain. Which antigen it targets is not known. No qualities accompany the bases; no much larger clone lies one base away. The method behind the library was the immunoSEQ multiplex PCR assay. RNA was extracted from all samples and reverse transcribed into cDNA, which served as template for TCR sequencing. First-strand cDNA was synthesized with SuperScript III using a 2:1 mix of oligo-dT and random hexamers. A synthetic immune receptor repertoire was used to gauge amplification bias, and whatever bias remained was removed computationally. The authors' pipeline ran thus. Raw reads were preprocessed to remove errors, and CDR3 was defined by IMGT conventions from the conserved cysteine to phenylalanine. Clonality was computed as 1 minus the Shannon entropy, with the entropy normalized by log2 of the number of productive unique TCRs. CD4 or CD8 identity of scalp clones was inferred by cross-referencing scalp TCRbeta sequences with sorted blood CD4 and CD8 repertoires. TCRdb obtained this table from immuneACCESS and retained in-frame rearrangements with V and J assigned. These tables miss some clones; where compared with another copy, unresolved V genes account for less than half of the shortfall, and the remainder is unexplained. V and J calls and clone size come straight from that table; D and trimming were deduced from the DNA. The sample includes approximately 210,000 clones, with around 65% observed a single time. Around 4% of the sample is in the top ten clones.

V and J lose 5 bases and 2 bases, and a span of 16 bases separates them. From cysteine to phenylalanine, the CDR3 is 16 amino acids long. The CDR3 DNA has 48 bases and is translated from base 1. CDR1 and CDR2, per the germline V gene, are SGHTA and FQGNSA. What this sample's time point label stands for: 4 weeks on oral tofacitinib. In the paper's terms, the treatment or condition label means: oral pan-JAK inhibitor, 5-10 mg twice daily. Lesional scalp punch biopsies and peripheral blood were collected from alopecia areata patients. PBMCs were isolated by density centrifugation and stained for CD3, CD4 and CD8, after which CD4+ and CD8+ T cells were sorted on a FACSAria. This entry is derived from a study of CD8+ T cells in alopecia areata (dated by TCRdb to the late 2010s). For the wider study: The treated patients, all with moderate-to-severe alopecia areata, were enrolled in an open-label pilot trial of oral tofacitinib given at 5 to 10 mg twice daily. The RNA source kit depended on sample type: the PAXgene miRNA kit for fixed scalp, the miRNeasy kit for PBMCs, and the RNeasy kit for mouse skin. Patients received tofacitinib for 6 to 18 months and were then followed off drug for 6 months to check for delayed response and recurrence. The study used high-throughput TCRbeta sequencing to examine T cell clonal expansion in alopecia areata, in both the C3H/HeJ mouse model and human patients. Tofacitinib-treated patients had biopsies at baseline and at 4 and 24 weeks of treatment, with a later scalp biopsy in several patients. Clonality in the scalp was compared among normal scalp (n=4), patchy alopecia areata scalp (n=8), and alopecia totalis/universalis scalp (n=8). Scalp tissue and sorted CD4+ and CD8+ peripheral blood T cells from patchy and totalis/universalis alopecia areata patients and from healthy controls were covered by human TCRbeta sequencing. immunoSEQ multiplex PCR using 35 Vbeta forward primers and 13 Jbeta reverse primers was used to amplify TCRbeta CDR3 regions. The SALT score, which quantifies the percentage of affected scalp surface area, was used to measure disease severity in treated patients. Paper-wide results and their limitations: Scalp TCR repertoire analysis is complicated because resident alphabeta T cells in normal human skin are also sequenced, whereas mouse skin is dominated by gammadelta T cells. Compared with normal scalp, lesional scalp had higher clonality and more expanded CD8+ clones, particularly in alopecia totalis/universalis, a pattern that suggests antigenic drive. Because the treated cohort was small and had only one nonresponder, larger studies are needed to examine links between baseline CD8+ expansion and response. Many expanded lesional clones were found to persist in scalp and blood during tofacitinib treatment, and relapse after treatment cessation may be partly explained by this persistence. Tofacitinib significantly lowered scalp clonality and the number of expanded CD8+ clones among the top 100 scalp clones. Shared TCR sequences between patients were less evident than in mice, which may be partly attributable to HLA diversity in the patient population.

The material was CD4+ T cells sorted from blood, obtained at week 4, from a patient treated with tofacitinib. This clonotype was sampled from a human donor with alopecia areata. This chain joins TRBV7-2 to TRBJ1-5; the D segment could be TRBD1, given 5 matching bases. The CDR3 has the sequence CASSVQAPGGNQPQHF. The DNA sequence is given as TGTGCCAGCAGCGTACAGGCTCCAGGCGGCAATCAGCCCCAGCATTTT.